These 27 T cell receptor beta chains share one sample of origin, sequenced in a study of human T cells and chemical hapten exposure. Time point in this sample: patch test 2, 6 weeks after DPC sensitization. The treatment here: therapeutic diphenylcyclopropenone sensitization with weekly scalp DPC. TCRdb redid the calling of the RACE reads with MiXCR, one entry per CDR3 protein. The table lists 350,000 to 400,000 distinct CDR3 sequences, about 6.3% of them singletons. Here the sequenced sample was whole blood, taken in connection with sensitization to the hapten diphenylcyclopropenone (DPC). Source of these receptors: a woman under 30 with alopecia areata. Some clones in this sample may be carry-over from other donors' samples.

This clonotype showed up many times. The chain is built from TRBV18 and TRBJ1-2; D possibly corresponds to TRBD1 (6 bases). Germline loops: CDR1 KGHSH, CDR2 LQKENI. The V end lost 2 bases, the J end lost 3 bases, and 16 bases lay between the germline ends. The CDR3 has 16 amino acids. For the CDR3, the DNA is TGTGCCAGCTCACCAACGGGGGGCACTTTACACTATGGCTACACCTTC. This codes for CASSPTGGTLHYGYTF.

This clonotype showed up just a few times. J is TRBJ2-1 and V is TRBV20-1; 12 nucleotides line up with TRBD2. Germline V gene sequence: CDR1 DFQATT, CDR2 SNEGSKA (reference sequence). The CDR3 loop spans 14 amino acids. The trim removed 5 bases at V and 7 bases at J, leaving 6 bases unmatched. The CDR3 protein is CSALTSGGINEQFF. The CDR3 DNA follows: TGCAGTGCTCTTACTAGCGGGGGGATAAATGAGCAGTTCTTC.

This clonotype occurred a few times. V gene TRBV28 combines with J gene TRBJ1-5; the match to TRBD1 covers 8 bases. V trimming: 6 bases; J trimming: 3 bases; junction bases outside the gene matches: 4. The CDR3 covers 14 residues. Germline V CDR1 and CDR2: MDHEN, SYDVKM. CDR3 amino acids: CASSGQGSNQPQHF. CDR3 DNA sequence: TGTGCCAGCAGCGGACAGGGCTCCAATCAGCCCCAGCATTTT.

The chain recombines TRBV7-9 with TRBJ1-1, with D tentatively TRBD1 (5 bases). Trimming cost V 2 bases and J 0 bases, with 10 bases left between them. The CDR3 has 15 amino acids. The germline gives CDR1 SEHNR, CDR2 FQNEAQ (reference sequence). The chain's CDR3 is CASSLLQVLNTEAFF. CDR3 coding DNA: TGTGCCAGCAGCTTATTACAGGTTTTGAACACTGAAGCTTTCTTT.

This clonotype has more than one count but fewer than ten. The rearrangement links TRBV4-2 to TRBJ1-6; the D gene is possibly TRBD1 (5 bases). The V end was cut by 0 bases, the J end by 7 bases, with 13 bases between. CDR3 length equals 16 residues. Germline CDR1 and CDR2: LGHNA and YNFKEQ. CDR3 DNA sequence: TGTGCCAGCAGCCAAGATCCGGGGCTTGGGAATTCACCCCTCCACTTT. Translating gives CASSQDPGLGNSPLHF.

The V and J genes are TRBV6-1 and TRBJ1-1; TRBD1 matches at 9 bases. The CDR3 is 15 residues long. Germline loops: CDR1 MNHNS, CDR2 SASEGT. With 2 bases clipped from V and 5 bases from J, the junction kept 6 bases outside the gene matches. The CDR3: CASSERDRARTEAFF. CDR3 nucleotide sequence: TGTGCCAGCAGTGAAAGGGACAGGGCACGAACTGAAGCTTTCTTT.

V is TRBV5-1 and J is TRBJ2-4, with D possibly called TRBD1 or TRBD2 (5 bases each). Deletions cut 4 bases from V and 1 base from J, with 15 bases between. The V gene's germline CDR1 is SGHRS and CDR2 YFSETQ. This CDR3 contains 16 residues. The CDR3 DNA reads TGCGCCAGCAGCACCGAGGCCGGGACGGCCAAAAACATTCAGTACTTC. This codes for CASSTEAGTAKNIQYF.

This clonotype occurred many times. The V and J genes are TRBV27 and TRBJ1-2; D might be TRBD1 (5 bases). CDR3 length equals 14 residues. V shed 5 bases and J shed 3 bases, with 13 bases lying between them. The germline V gene has CDR1 MNHEY and CDR2 SMNVEV (reference sequence). CDR3 sequence reads: CASSVRDGYYGYTF. CDR3 in DNA: TGTGCCAGCAGTGTCCGGGACGGATACTATGGCTACACCTTC.

Here the CDR3 reads CASSQDQVTGELFF. The CDR3 coding sequence is TGCGCCAGCAGCCAAGACCAGGTCACCGGGGAGCTGTTTTTT. V gene TRBV4-3 combines with J gene TRBJ2-2; the D is unclear. The germline CDR1 and CDR2 sequences are LGHNA and YSLEER. This CDR3 spans 14 amino acids. Trimming took 0 bases from V and 4 from J, leaving 6 bases between them.

The J gene is TRBJ2-2, the V gene TRBV29-1; D is unclear. Deletions cut 6 bases from V and 5 bases from J, with 16 bases between. The CDR3 loop spans 14 amino acids. The germline gives CDR1 SQVTM, CDR2 ANQGSEA. Here the CDR3 reads CSVEYPPGTGELFF. The CDR3 region has the DNA TGCAGCGTCGAATATCCTCCTGGGACCGGGGAGCTGTTTTTT.

At least ten counts were recorded for this clonotype. The genes are TRBV29-1 and TRBJ1-1, with D hard to call. V was cut by 4 bases and J by 0 bases, with 9 bases left in between. The CDR3 has 13 residues. CDR1 is SQVTM and CDR2 is ANQGSEA in the germline V gene. This CDR3 is CSVVDGLNTEAFF. CDR3 coding DNA: TGCAGCGTTGTGGACGGGTTGAACACTGAAGCTTTCTTT.

This clonotype was counted ten times or more. The V gene is TRBV10-3, the J gene TRBJ1-5, with a weak D call TRBD1 (6 bases). The CDR3 runs to 16 residues. The ends were cut back, 0 bases at V and 3 bases at J, with 12 bases in the middle. Germline V gene sequence: CDR1 ENHRY, CDR2 SYGVKD. The CDR3 DNA is TGTGCCATCAGTGAGTCGGAGGACAGAGACAATCAGCCCCAGCATTTT. It translates to CAISESEDRDNQPQHF.

The gene calls are TRBV7-2 and TRBJ1-2; D remains ambiguous. V was trimmed by 1 base and J by 0 bases, leaving 15 bases between them. The CDR3 is 17 amino acids. Germline CDR1 reads SGHTA; CDR2 reads FQGNSA. The CDR3 region is CASSLGSPSIANYGYTF. In DNA form, the CDR3 reads TGTGCCAGCAGCTTAGGGTCCCCCTCCATAGCTAACTATGGCTACACCTTC.

In this sample, this clonotype turned up many times. The rearrangement uses TRBV6-2 or TRBV6-3 and TRBJ1-3; no definite D call. The CDR3 has 19 amino acids. The ends were cut back, 0 bases at V and 2 bases at J, with 20 bases in the middle. Germline assignment: CDR1 MNHEY and CDR2 SVGEGT. The CDR3 sequence is CASSYSIHRPEKAGNTIYF. CDR3 DNA sequence: TGTGCCAGCAGTTACTCGATCCACCGTCCGGAAAAGGCTGGAAACACCATATATTTT.

This clonotype was recorded at least ten times. The V call is TRBV12-3 or TRBV12-4, the J call TRBJ1-6; 10 bases align to TRBD1. The CDR3 contains 15 residues. V gave up 5 bases and J gave up 7 bases; unmatched junction bases: 5. The CDR3 DNA follows: TGTGCCAGCAGTACCCGGGACAGGGGAAATTCACCCCTCCACTTT. Translating gives CASSTRDRGNSPLHF.

This chain joins TRBV27 and TRBJ1-5; possibly TRBD1 for D (5 bases). The germline V and J ends were trimmed by 2 bases and 7 bases, with 15 bases remaining between them. Germline V gives CDR1 MNHEY, CDR2 SMNVEV (reference sequence). The CDR3 extends over 15 amino acids. CDR3 sequence (DNA): TGTGCCAGCAGTTTAAGGGCCAGGGAAGACCAGCCCCAGCATTTT. Encoded protein: CASSLRAREDQPQHF.

This clonotype was detected a few times. The chain employs TRBV7-8 and TRBJ1-5; no clear D. Per germline, CDR1 SGHVS and CDR2 FQNEAQ. Trimming left V 1 base short and J 2 bases short, with 9 bases between. This CDR3 region has 15 residues. The CDR3 DNA sequence: TGTGCCAGCAGCTTAGATCGGGGAGGCAATCAGCCCCAGCATTTT. Translated: CASSLDRGGNQPQHF.

The chain employs TRBV6-2 or TRBV6-3 and TRBJ2-7, with TRBD1 matching 8 bases. CDR1 and CDR2 from the germline V gene are MNHEY and SVGEGT. CDR3 length: 15 amino acids. J was trimmed by 1 base and V by 5 bases; bases with no gene match: 7. The CDR3, as DNA: TGTGCCAGCAGTCGGGCAGGGGGCCCTTCCTACGAGCAGTACTTC. It encodes CASSRAGGPSYEQYF.

This chain uses TRBV6-2 or TRBV6-3 with TRBJ1-5; no definite D call. Germline assignment: CDR1 MNHEY and CDR2 SVGEGT. The CDR3 loop spans 14 amino acids. The V end lost 2 bases, the J end lost 1 base, and 6 bases lay between the germline ends. Here the CDR3 reads CASSYPQSNQPQHF. CDR3 nucleotides: TGTGCCAGCAGTTACCCCCAGAGCAATCAGCCCCAGCATTTT.

This clonotype was seen repeatedly, ten times or more. V gene TRBV6-5 combines with J gene TRBJ2-7; 7 bases are shared with TRBD1. The CDR3 spans 15 residues. V trimming: 6 bases; J trimming: 2 bases; junction bases outside the gene matches: 10. CDR1 is MNHEY, CDR2 SVGAGI, per germline. The CDR3 coding sequence is TGTGCCAGCAGACTACCGACAGGGAGCCCCTACGAGCAGTACTTC. Translated: CASRLPTGSPYEQYF.

The gene calls are TRBV6-5 and TRBJ2-1; D is unclear. The CDR3 runs 16 residues. V was cut by 0 bases and J by 6 bases, with 15 bases left in between. The germline V gene encodes CDR1 MNHEY and CDR2 SVGAGI. In DNA, the CDR3 is TGTGCCAGCAGTTACTCGTTCCAGCCCCCTAGCAATGAGCAGTTCTTC. It codes for CASSYSFQPPSNEQFF.

Ten or more counts support this clonotype. This chain connects TRBV6-2 or TRBV6-3 to TRBJ2-3, with TRBD2 matching 8 bases. The V segment lost 6 bases and the J segment 1 base; nucleotides outside the gene matches: 6. The CDR3 sequence is 15 residues long. Germline assignment: CDR1 MNHEY and CDR2 SVGEGT. The CDR3 nucleotides are TGTGCCAGCAGAAGAGCGGGGGTGCGCACAGATACGCAGTATTTT. Protein product: CASRRAGVRTDTQYF.

This chain connects TRBV7-9 to TRBJ1-2; no clear D gene. The CDR3 loop spans 14 amino acids. The V end lost 7 bases, the J end lost 0 bases, and 12 bases lay between the germline ends. Germline V gene data show CDR1 as SEHNR and CDR2 as FQNEAQ (reference sequence). CDR3 sequence reads: CASIHDRANYGYTF. For the CDR3, the DNA is TGTGCCAGCATCCACGATCGAGCTAACTATGGCTACACCTTC.

There are many counts of this clonotype. The rearrangement uses TRBV5-5 and TRBJ2-1, with 9 nucleotides matching TRBD1. The germline V gene encodes CDR1 SGHKS and CDR2 YYEKEE (reference sequence). Unmatched junction bases numbered 3, after V lost 4 bases and J lost 4 bases. The CDR3 has 14 residues. The CDR3 loop reads CASSLGQGYNEQFF. CDR3 in DNA: TGTGCCAGCAGCCTTGGACAGGGGTACAATGAGCAGTTCTTC.

This clonotype has ten or more counts. The J gene is TRBJ2-5, the V gene TRBV12-3 or TRBV12-4, with a tentative D call TRBD2 (6 bases). V dropped 4 bases and J dropped 3 bases, with 9 bases sitting between them. CDR3 length equals 13 residues. In nucleotides, the CDR3 is TGTGCCAGCAGTTGGGGAGGAAAAGAGACCCAGTACTTC. Amino acid sequence: CASSWGGKETQYF.

This chain joins TRBV21-1 and TRBJ2-2; TRBD2, as called in the table, went unchecked against the DNA. TRBV21-1 is a pseudogene segment. The CDR3 has 14 residues. As DNA, the CDR3 is TGTGCCAGCAGCAAATATTGGGAGAGCGGGGAGCTGTTTTTT. It is translated as CASSKYWESGELFF.

There are many counts of this clonotype. CDR3 sequence: CASSYDLGYEQYF. Here the CDR3 DNA reads TGTGCCAGCAGTTACGACCTTGGATACGAGCAGTACTTC. The chain recombines TRBV6-2 or TRBV6-3 with TRBJ2-7; D gene ambiguous. CDR1 is MNHEY, CDR2 SVGEGT, per germline. The CDR3 sequence is 13 residues long. Trimming stripped 2 bases from V and 4 bases from J, with 9 bases between.